The 5 T cell receptor beta chains given below trace back to one sample, sequenced in a study of control samples from healthy donors and cancer patients. Sequencing used immunoSEQ multiplex PCR; TCRdb keeps in-frame clones, though not all of them. This sample has under 80,000 clones, with roughly 93% found just once. Sequencing used blood. The receptors here all came from a woman under 40 in good health.

The chain is built from TRBV28 and TRBJ1-1; TRBD1 might be the D (6 bases). This CDR3 is 15 amino acids long. CDR1 is MDHEN and CDR2 is SYDVKM in the germline V gene. V lost 2 bases and J 3 bases, leaving 13 bases between the germline ends. In DNA form, the CDR3 reads TGTGCCAGCAGTTTACTGGGGGCGGAGGACACTGAAGCTTTCTTT. Its protein product is CASSLLGAEDTEAFF.

This chain connects TRBV6-1 to TRBJ2-4; tentatively, D is TRBD2 (6 bases). V was shortened by 5 bases and J by 0 bases, with 8 bases between the two germline ends. Germline loops: CDR1 MNHNS, CDR2 SASEGT. The CDR3 is 14 residues long. CDR3 nucleotide sequence: TGTGCCAGCAGTTCGGGGGTAGCCAAAAACATTCAGTACTTC. Amino acids: CASSSGVAKNIQYF.

The genes are TRBV20-1 and TRBJ1-6; D gene unclear. The germline CDR1 and CDR2 sequences are DFQATT and SNEGSKA (reference sequence). V lost 3 bases to trimming and J lost 10 bases, with 16 bases between them. The CDR3 covers 14 residues. This chain's CDR3 is CSASGVKSGSPLHF. The CDR3 DNA reads as TGCAGTGCTAGTGGCGTAAAATCGGGGTCACCCCTCCACTTT.

This clone was observed once. V is TRBV27 and J is TRBJ1-4, with TRBD1 matching over 8 bases. Germline lookup yields CDR1 MNHEY and CDR2 SMNVEV (reference sequence). The V and J ends lost 5 bases and 6 bases, in that order; junction bases with no gene match: 8. CDR3 size: 15 residues. This chain's CDR3 is CASSALGTGDEKLFF. In DNA, the CDR3 is TGTGCCAGCAGTGCCCTCGGGACAGGAGATGAAAAACTGTTTTTT.

V and J are TRBV10-2 and TRBJ1-1; D is perhaps TRBD1 (6 bases). Trimming pared 7 bases from V and 5 bases from J, leaving 17 bases between. The CDR3 runs to 14 residues. Germline V gene data show CDR1 as WSHSY and CDR2 as SAAADI. The CDR3 region has the DNA TGCGCCAGCACACGTTACAGGGAGAGGACTGAAGCTTTCTTT. Its protein is CASTRYRERTEAFF.